Below are 27 T cell receptor beta chains sequenced from a single sample in a study of technical replicates of blood from several donors. Sequenced by immunoSEQ multiplex PCR; TCRdb stores in-frame clones only, minus some. This sample yields 100,000 or so clones, of which approximately 95% are seen a single time; about 0.19% belongs to the top ten. The sequencing sample was made of T cells isolated from PBMCs. These receptors all stem from a human donor in good health.

This chain links TRBV9 with TRBJ2-3; 7 positions agree with TRBD1. With V trimmed by 4 bases and J by 1 base, 12 bases remained unmatched. Germline V gene data show CDR1 as SGDLS and CDR2 as YYNGEE. CDR3 length: 17 residues. The CDR3 DNA follows: TGTGCCAGCAGCAACCAGGCAGGGGGAGTTGGCACAGATACGCAGTATTTT. This translates into CASSNQAGGVGTDTQYF.

CDR3 sequence (DNA): TGTGCCAGCAGTGCCACAACAGGGGTTTGGGGCTACACCTTC. As protein: CASSATTGVWGYTF. V is TRBV6-4 and J is TRBJ1-2; 7 bases line up with TRBD1. V lost 4 bases to trimming and J lost 8 bases; unmatched junction nucleotides: 10. Looked up from germline, CDR1 is MRHNA and CDR2 is SNTAGT. This CDR3 is built from 14 residues.

The gene calls are TRBV28 and TRBJ1-4; the match to TRBD1 covers 10 bases. The germline V gene encodes CDR1 MDHEN and CDR2 SYDVKM. The CDR3 covers 14 residues. V lost 6 bases to trimming and J lost 7 bases; unmatched junction nucleotides: 5. For the CDR3, the DNA is TGTGCCAGCAGCTGGGGGGACAGGGGTGAAAAACTGTTTTTT. This translates into CASSWGDRGEKLFF.

This sequence joins TRBV7-9 and TRBJ2-3; TRBD2 agrees at 9 bases. CDR1 is SEHNR and CDR2 is FQNEAQ in the germline V gene (reference sequence). The J segment lost 4 bases and the V segment lost 5 bases, leaving 13 bases of the junction unmatched. This CDR3 is built from 17 residues. CDR3 protein: CASSPSGGRAQADTQYF. The CDR3 DNA reads TGTGCCAGCAGCCCGTCTGGCGGGAGGGCCCAAGCAGATACGCAGTATTTT.

J is TRBJ2-3 and V is TRBV7-9, with D uncertain. With 1 base removed from V and 2 bases from J, the gap between germline ends came to 7 bases. Germline V gives CDR1 SEHNR, CDR2 FQNEAQ (reference sequence). The CDR3 extends over 14 amino acids. Here the CDR3 reads CASSLGANTDTQYF. In DNA, the CDR3 is TGTGCCAGCAGCTTAGGGGCCAACACAGATACGCAGTATTTT.

The chain has TRBV5-4 and TRBJ2-2; TRBD2 agrees at 8 bases. Germline V gives CDR1 SGHNT, CDR2 YYREEE (reference sequence). V was pared by 4 bases and J by 7 bases, with 12 bases of the junction left unmatched. CDR3 length: 16 amino acids. Written as DNA, the CDR3 is TGTGCCAGCAGCCCGGAGCGGGGGCTAAGGATCGGGGAGCTGTTTTTT. It encodes CASSPERGLRIGELFF. Drawing the rest from reference TRBV5-4 and TRBJ2-2, the complete variable domain is ETGVTQSPTHLIKTRGQQVTLRCSSQSGHNTVSWYQQALGQGPQFIFQYYREEENGRGNFPPRFSGLQFPNYSSELNVNALELDDSALYLCASSPERGLRIGELFFGEGSRLTVL.

CDR3 sequence: CASSHNRASGAISTDTQYF. CDR3 DNA: TGTGCCAGCAGCCACAATAGGGCTAGCGGAGCTATTAGCACAGATACGCAGTATTTT. This chain connects TRBV7-9 to TRBJ2-3; 7 nucleotides match TRBD2. Germline lookup yields CDR1 SEHNR and CDR2 FQNEAQ (reference sequence). The CDR3 is 19 residues long. Trimming removed 5 bases from V and 0 bases from J; junction bases left unmatched: 17.

V usage is TRBV19 and J usage is TRBJ1-2; D is unresolved. The CDR3 totals 15 residues. Looked up from germline, CDR1 is LNHDA and CDR2 is SQIVND (reference sequence). Trimming took 7 bases from V and 8 from J, leaving 23 bases between them. Written as DNA, the CDR3 is TGTGCCAGTACCTTCGCTGGGGAGGTGCGTGTCGGCTACACCTTC. It codes for CASTFAGEVRVGYTF.

This sequence joins TRBV29-1 and TRBJ2-3; 12 bases line up with TRBD1. CDR1 and CDR2 (germline): SQVTM, ANQGSEA. The CDR3 is 14 amino acids. The V gene end was trimmed by 4 bases and the J gene end by 7 bases; junction bases not matched to a gene: 6. CDR3 protein: CSVAGTGGRNTQYF. The CDR3 bases are TGCAGCGTTGCCGGGACAGGGGGCAGGAATACGCAGTATTTT.

The chain is built from TRBV4-2 and TRBJ2-5; 11 bases line up with TRBD2. The CDR3 has 16 amino acids. V shed 3 bases, J shed 1 base, and the junction held 4 bases outside the gene matches. From germline, CDR1 is LGHNA and CDR2 YNFKEQ. The CDR3, as DNA: TGTGCCAGCAGCCACAGACTAGCGGGGATCCAAGAGACCCAGTACTTC. Translating it yields CASSHRLAGIQETQYF.

V gene TRBV29-1 combines with J gene TRBJ1-5; 9 bases match TRBD1. J gave up 3 bases and V 6 bases, and 9 bases lay outside the gene matches. Germline V lookup: CDR1 SQVTM, CDR2 ANQGSEA. This CDR3 has 15 residues. The CDR3 nucleotides read TGCAGCGTGGGCCAGGGACAGGGACTCAATCAGCCCCAGCATTTT. Its protein product is CSVGQGQGLNQPQHF.

This sequence joins TRBV6-1 and TRBJ1-3; D uncertain. The CDR3 loop spans 15 amino acids. The V end was cut by 2 bases, the J end by 0 bases, with 8 bases between. CDR1 is MNHNS, CDR2 SASEGT, per germline. Here the CDR3 reads CASSELAGSGNTIYF. As DNA, the CDR3 is TGTGCCAGCAGTGAACTTGCAGGCTCTGGAAACACCATATATTTT.

The chain carries TRBV6-1 and TRBJ1-2; TRBD1 aligns across 9 bases. CDR3 length: 13 residues. The germline V gene has CDR1 MNHNS and CDR2 SASEGT. Losses at the gene ends were 8 bases for V and 5 bases for J; bases not matched to a gene: 6. Here the CDR3 reads CASSLQGAYGYTF. The CDR3 DNA follows: TGTGCCAGCTCTTTACAGGGGGCGTATGGCTACACCTTC.

The chain carries TRBV7-6 and TRBJ2-5, with D maybe TRBD1 (5 bases). Germline CDR1 and CDR2: SGHVS and FNYEAQ. This CDR3 is built from 16 residues. V was clipped by 3 bases and J by 2 bases, with 16 bases between them. The CDR3 here is CASSFFRALGQETQYF. Written as DNA, the CDR3 is TGTGCCAGCAGCTTCTTCAGGGCCCTCGGGCAAGAGACCCAGTACTTC.

This chain links TRBV6-6 with TRBJ2-7; 10 bases agree with TRBD2. This CDR3 is built from 16 residues. V trimming: 5 bases; J trimming: 3 bases; junction bases outside the gene matches: 10. CDR1 is MNHNY and CDR2 is SVGAGI in the germline V gene (reference sequence). CDR3 bases: TGTGCCAGCAGTCGGGCAGCGGGAGGGACCATCTACGAGCAGTACTTC. Amino acids: CASSRAAGGTIYEQYF.

The chain carries TRBV5-1 and TRBJ2-3; weak D call: TRBD1 (6 bases). Germline CDR1 reads SGHRS; CDR2 reads YFSETQ. With 2 bases removed from V and 2 bases from J, the gap between germline ends came to 12 bases. CDR3 length: 15 amino acids. The CDR3 DNA follows: TGCGCCAGCAGCTTCAAGCAGGGGTTCACAGATACGCAGTATTTT. Translated: CASSFKQGFTDTQYF.

The rearrangement uses TRBV10-1 and TRBJ2-1; TRBD2 might be the D (6 bases). The CDR3 runs 14 residues. CDR1 is WNHNN and CDR2 is SYGVQD in the germline V gene (reference sequence). The V end was cut by 5 bases, the J end by 0 bases, with 8 bases between. DNA of the CDR3: TGCGCCAGCAGTCCCGGGAGCTCCTACAATGAGCAGTTCTTC. This encodes CASSPGSSYNEQFF.

This clone was detected only once. This rearrangement joins TRBV30 to TRBJ1-5; 10 bases map to TRBD1. V shed 8 bases, J shed 5 bases, and the junction held 3 bases outside the gene matches. Germline values: CDR1 GTSNPN, CDR2 SVGIG (reference sequence). The length of the CDR3 is 12 residues. The chain's CDR3 is CATGTGDQPQHF. The CDR3 DNA sequence: TGTGCCACCGGGACAGGGGATCAGCCCCAGCATTTT.

The rearrangement links TRBV18 to TRBJ2-7; the match to TRBD2 covers 7 bases. This CDR3 contains 15 residues. Trimming at V came to 7 bases and at J to 2 bases, leaving 11 bases not matched to a gene. The V gene's germline CDR1 is KGHSH and CDR2 LQKENI. The CDR3 sequence is CASLTQAGRAYEQYF. CDR3 coding DNA: TGTGCCAGCTTGACTCAAGCGGGGAGAGCCTACGAGCAGTACTTC.

The rearrangement links TRBV28 to TRBJ1-5, with 7 bases fitting TRBD1. The CDR3 is 18 amino acids. With 1 base clipped from V and 1 base from J, the junction kept 10 bases outside the gene matches. The germline V gene encodes CDR1 MDHEN and CDR2 SYDVKM. The CDR3: CASSLLGGQLKSNQPQHF. In DNA, the CDR3 is TGTGCCAGCAGTTTATTAGGGGGACAGTTGAAGAGCAATCAGCCCCAGCATTTT.

This clone was observed a few times. The genes are TRBV6-1 and TRBJ1-1; 7 bases are shared with TRBD1. Germline V gene sequence: CDR1 MNHNS, CDR2 SASEGT. The CDR3 covers 12 residues. J lost 14 bases, V lost 1 base, and 7 bases had no gene match. The CDR3 reads CASSEVGQGDFF. In DNA form, the CDR3 reads TGTGCCAGCAGTGAAGTCGGTCAGGGGGACTTCTTT.

The rearrangement joins TRBV7-8 to TRBJ2-5, with a weak D call TRBD2 (7 bases). CDR1 and CDR2 (germline): SGHVS, FQNEAQ. This CDR3 spans 17 amino acids. Trimming removed 7 bases from V and 1 base from J, with 22 bases in between. The CDR3 spells CASKRSGGGLVQETQYF. The CDR3 DNA is TGTGCCAGCAAAAGGTCTGGCGGGGGCTTAGTCCAAGAGACCCAGTACTTC.

V and J are TRBV7-9 and TRBJ2-1, with 9 bases identical to TRBD2. The germline gives CDR1 SEHNR, CDR2 FQNEAQ (reference sequence). This CDR3 has 18 amino acids. V was clipped by 6 bases and J by 3 bases; unmatched bases: 15. CDR3: CASSPSVAGGPRYNEQFF. CDR3 sequence (DNA): TGTGCCAGCAGTCCCTCGGTGGCGGGAGGGCCGCGCTACAATGAGCAGTTCTTC. Full variable domain (remainder filled in from reference TRBV7-9 and TRBJ2-1): DTGVSQNPRHKITKRGQNVTFRCDPISEHNRLYWYRQTLGQGPEFLTYFQNEAQLEKSRLLSDRFSAERPKGSFSTLEIQRTEQGDSAMYLCASSPSVAGGPRYNEQFFGPGTRLTVL.

The CDR3 bases are TGTGCCAGCAGTGCAAGGACAGGGCCAACCTACGAGCAGTACTTC. It translates to CASSARTGPTYEQYF. The rearrangement joins TRBV2 to TRBJ2-7, with 8 positions matching TRBD1. This CDR3 has 15 amino acids. V was clipped by 4 bases and J by 2 bases; unmatched bases: 7. From germline, CDR1 is SNHLY and CDR2 FYNNEI.

This clone was recorded once. The chain carries TRBV7-8 and TRBJ2-7; no definite D call. V lost 0 bases to trimming and J lost 0 bases, with 9 bases between them. This CDR3 is built from 15 residues. Germline CDR1 and CDR2: SGHVS and FQNEAQ. The CDR3 nucleotides are TGTGCCAGCAGCTTAGCGATTGATAGCTCCTACGAGCAGTACTTC. This sequence encodes CASSLAIDSSYEQYF.

V and J are TRBV6-6 and TRBJ2-7, with a weak D call TRBD1 (6 bases). Germline values: CDR1 MNHNY, CDR2 SVGAGI (reference sequence). The CDR3 runs to 13 residues. Trimming cost V 0 bases and J 6 bases, with 9 bases left between them. The CDR3 is CASSYSDRTEQYF. The CDR3 DNA is TGTGCCAGCAGTTACTCAGACAGGACCGAGCAGTACTTC.

The CDR3 here is CASSSLTATNEKLFF. CDR3 sequence (DNA): TGTGCCAGCAGTTCCCTGACAGCAACTAATGAAAAACTGTTTTTT. V usage is TRBV11-2 and J usage is TRBJ1-4; perhaps TRBD1 as D (5 bases). The V and J ends lost 6 bases and 0 bases respectively, with 11 bases between them. Germline loops: CDR1 SGHAT, CDR2 FQNNGV. The CDR3 consists of 15 residues.